This is a list of T cell receptor beta chains from one sample in a study of T-cell memory formation after mild COVID-19. TCRdb re-analysed the 5' RACE reads in MiXCR, keeping a single row per CDR3 protein. The table shows around 190,000 distinct CDR3 sequences, with approximately 17% occurring only once. The sequenced sample consisted of PBMCs or a T cell subset sorted from them (not recorded which). The receptor set was obtained from a young man who had mild COVID-19 (a few samples of this study predate the infection). Cell type and time point are not known. Each CDR3 is given with its conserved first and last residue. D genes are given only for firm matches. Expanded clones get a size class; other rows say once, few or many, or leave the size out.

cdr3_nt cdr3_aa j_call d_call clone_size v_call
TGTGCCAGCAGCCAGGGACAGGGAGGAGATACGCAGTATTTT CASSQGQGGDTQYF TRBJ2-3 TRBD1 few TRBV3-1
TGTGCCAGCAGTTTAGCGGGGCAGGGGGCCGCTGAAGCTTTCTTT CASSLAGQGAAEAFF TRBJ1-1 TRBD1 few TRBV12-3/TRBV12-4
TGTGCCATCAGTAGGACGGGAGGTGGAAACACCATATATTTT CAISRTGGGNTIYF TRBJ1-3 NA NA TRBV10-3
TGTGCCAGCTCAGTACTAGGGGACAAATATGAAAAACTGTTTTTT CASSVLGDKYEKLFF TRBJ1-4 NA NA TRBV18
TGTGCCTGGAGTAGCAGGTATAATTCACCCCTCCACTTT CAWSSRYNSPLHF TRBJ1-6 NA NA TRBV30
TGCAGTGCTACCCGCCACCTAGCGGGGGGCACAGATACGCAGTATTTT CSATRHLAGGTDTQYF TRBJ2-3 TRBD2 NA TRBV20-1
TGTGCCTGGAGCATGAGCGGGGGCCCCTACAATGAGCAGTTCTTC CAWSMSGGPYNEQFF TRBJ2-1 TRBD2 NA TRBV30
TGTGCCAGCAGTTACTCGATGCGGGGACCTAAGCTAGCGGGACCCACAGCGTATACGCAGTATTTT CASSYSMRGPKLAGPTAYTQYF TRBJ2-3 TRBD2 NA TRBV6-2/TRBV6-3
TGTGCCAGCCTCCCCTCGGTCTACAATGAGCAGTTCTTC CASLPSVYNEQFF TRBJ2-1 NA NA TRBV7-2
TGTGCCAGCAGCCCGACGACGCGAGATACGCAGTATTTT CASSPTTRDTQYF TRBJ2-3 NA few TRBV3-1
TGCAGTGCTAGACTGAGGCAGGGATTAGAGACCCAGTACTTC CSARLRQGLETQYF TRBJ2-5 NA NA TRBV20-1
TGTGCCAGCTCACGGAACGATGGCGGCAATCAGCCCCAGCATTTT CASSRNDGGNQPQHF TRBJ1-5 NA few TRBV18
TGTGCCACCAGTGATCGCACAGGGGGCGCCCCAGATACGCAGTATTTT CATSDRTGGAPDTQYF TRBJ2-3 TRBD1 many TRBV24-1
TGTGCCAGCAGTTACGACCCGACTATCGACTATGGCTACACCTTC CASSYDPTIDYGYTF TRBJ1-2 NA many TRBV6-6
TGTGCCAGCAGTGCGTCGACAGGGACCAATGAGCAGTTCTTC CASSASTGTNEQFF TRBJ2-1 TRBD1 many TRBV2
TGTGCCAGCAGGCCCGGGACAGGGGCCTACGAGCAGTACTTC CASRPGTGAYEQYF TRBJ2-7 TRBD1 few TRBV6-2/TRBV6-3
TGTGCCAGCACCCCCCACGGGGGGGCCTACGAGCAGTACTTC CASTPHGGAYEQYF TRBJ2-7 TRBD2 many TRBV12-3/TRBV12-4
TGTGCCAGCAGCTTAGGTGGGGATAAGGCCAACGTCCTGACTTTC CASSLGGDKANVLTF TRBJ2-6 NA NA TRBV7-2
TGTGCCACCAGCGAGGGCGCCGGGACCACACAAGAGACCCAGTACTTC CATSEGAGTTQETQYF TRBJ2-5 NA few TRBV15
TGTGCCAGCAGTTACGGGCAGGGAAATCAGCCCCAGCATTTT CASSYGQGNQPQHF TRBJ1-5 NA NA TRBV6-5
TGTGCCAGCAGCTACCCCCAGGGGTATGGAGAGACCCAGTACTTC CASSYPQGYGETQYF TRBJ2-5 NA NA TRBV5-5
TGCAGTGCCCAGAGGGGGGAGACCCAGTACTTC CSAQRGETQYF TRBJ2-5 NA few TRBV20-1
TGTGCCAGCTTGGGAGGGGAGGAGACCCAGTACTTC CASLGGEETQYF TRBJ2-5 TRBD2 few TRBV28
TGCAGTGCCCCAGCCGGGACAGGGGGATCTGGAAACACCATATATTTT CSAPAGTGGSGNTIYF TRBJ1-3 TRBD1 NA TRBV20-1
TGCAGCGTTGGTTACGCGGGGGGCGCAACCGGGGAGCTGTTTTTT CSVGYAGGATGELFF TRBJ2-2 TRBD2 few TRBV29-1
TGTGCCAGCCAGGGGTACAATCAGCCCCAGCATTTT CASQGYNQPQHF TRBJ1-5 NA many TRBV7-2
TGTGCCAGCAGCCTTACCAGGGGGCCTGAAGCTTTCTTT CASSLTRGPEAFF TRBJ1-1 TRBD1 few TRBV3-1
TGTGCCAGCAGCTTAATGGATGGTGAGCAGTTCTTC CASSLMDGEQFF TRBJ2-1 NA many TRBV7-3
TGCGCCAGCAGCAAGGGGGGTGAGCAGTTCTTC CASSKGGEQFF TRBJ2-1 NA NA TRBV5-1
TGTGCCAGCAGCTCTCATGTGGCGGGGAGCACAGATACGCAGTATTTT CASSSHVAGSTDTQYF TRBJ2-3 NA NA TRBV3-1
TGTGCCAGCAGTGAGGGAGTGTCCAAAAACATTCAGTACTTC CASSEGVSKNIQYF TRBJ2-4 NA few TRBV7-3
TGTGCCAGCAGGGAGCGACGGATCCAAGAGACCCAGTACTTC CASRERRIQETQYF TRBJ2-5 NA few TRBV6-2/TRBV6-3
TGTGCCAGCAGCCAAGGTTGGCCAGGGAACACTGAAGCTTTCTTT CASSQGWPGNTEAFF TRBJ1-1 NA few TRBV4-2
TGTGCCAGCAGCCTGGACAGGGTAAAGTATTTT CASSLDRVKYF TRBJ2-3 TRBD1 NA TRBV7-2
TGTGCCACCAGTGACACACAGGGGCTTGGGGCAGATACGCAGTATTTT CATSDTQGLGADTQYF TRBJ2-3 TRBD1 few TRBV24-1
TGTGCCAGCAGTTACGGCCTCTCTGGGGCCAACGTCCTGACTTTC CASSYGLSGANVLTF TRBJ2-6 NA few TRBV6-5
TGTGCCAGCAGCCCGGATTTGGGATCCTACAATGAGCAGTTCTTC CASSPDLGSYNEQFF TRBJ2-1 NA few TRBV12-3/TRBV12-4
TGTGCCAGCTCACCACAAATTAACGAAAAACTGTTTTTT CASSPQINEKLFF TRBJ1-4 NA once TRBV18
TGTGCCAGCAGCTTAGCTAGGTCGGCGGGACAGGGGGCAGACGAGCAGTTCTTC CASSLARSAGQGADEQFF TRBJ2-1 TRBD1 few TRBV7-2
TGTGCCAGCAGGAGGGGGGGCCTTTCACCCCTCCACTTT CASRRGGLSPLHF TRBJ1-6 NA NA TRBV6-5